Shown below are 17 T cell receptor beta chains from a single sample sequenced in a study of blood T cell repertoires in COVID-19 (dated by TCRdb to the early 2020s). Library method: the immunoSEQ multiplex PCR assay. TCRdb retrieved this table from immuneACCESS and kept in-frame rearrangements only. Not all clones are present; in checked studies, unresolved V genes account for under half, and no reason is known for the remainder. In all, the sample holds about 190,000 clones, and 89% of those were seen once. Together, the top ten hold approximately 6.7% of the sample. The source material was peripheral blood. The source of these receptors is a man in his forties with acute or convalescent COVID-19.

The rearrangement links TRBV6-1 to TRBJ2-7, with 8 bases aligning to TRBD1. CDR1 is MNHNS and CDR2 is SASEGT in the germline V gene. There are 19 residues in the CDR3. J gave up 1 base and V 0 bases, and 14 bases lay outside the gene matches. CDR3 residues: CASSEAGGRGLVNSYEQYF. The CDR3 DNA reads as TGTGCCAGCAGTGAAGCGGGGGGCAGGGGGCTGGTGAATTCCTACGAGCAGTACTTC.

The rearrangement uses TRBV2 and TRBJ2-7; maybe TRBD1 (5 bases). Trimming shortened V by 5 bases and J by 2 bases, and 13 bases separated the two germline ends. The CDR3 is made up of 14 amino acids. The germline gives CDR1 SNHLY, CDR2 FYNNEI. The CDR3 here is CASSTLVQAYEQYF. The DNA for the CDR3 is TGTGCCAGCAGTACGCTTGTACAGGCCTACGAGCAGTACTTC.

This clone was counted once. The chain recombines TRBV5-1 with TRBJ2-7, with TRBD1 matching 10 bases. Germline CDR1 SGHRS, CDR2 YFSETQ. CDR3 length: 15 residues. V lost 4 bases to trimming and J lost 1 base; unmatched junction nucleotides: 5. CDR3 sequence reads: CASSGGQGLSYEQYF. The CDR3 DNA follows: TGCGCCAGCAGCGGGGGACAGGGGCTATCCTACGAGCAGTACTTC. Combining the CDR3 with reference TRBV5-1 and TRBJ2-7 gives the whole variable domain KAGVTQTPRYLIKTRGQQVTLSCSPISGHRSVSWYQQTPGQGLQFLFEYFSETQRNKGNFPGRFSGRQFSNSRSEMNVSTLELGDSALYLCASSGGQGLSYEQYFGPGTRLTVT.

This clone occurred once. V gene TRBV19 combines with J gene TRBJ1-2; TRBD1 matches at 9 bases. This CDR3 has 16 amino acids. CDR1 LNHDA and CDR2 SQIVND come from the germline V gene (reference sequence). V was clipped by 5 bases and J by 8 bases; unmatched bases: 15. The CDR3 spells CASSHRAPGTGSGYTF. The DNA for the CDR3 is TGTGCCAGTAGTCATAGGGCCCCCGGGACAGGGAGCGGCTACACCTTC. Based on the CDR3 plus reference TRBV19 and TRBJ1-2, the full variable domain is DGGITQSPKYLFRKEGQNVTLSCEQNLNHDAMYWYRQDPGQGLRLIYYSQIVNDFQKGDIAEGYSVSREKKESFPLTVTSAQKNPTAFYLCASSHRAPGTGSGYTFGSGTRLTVV.

The chain employs TRBV5-1 and TRBJ1-1; the D is unclear. This CDR3 is 14 amino acids long. The V end was cut by 4 bases, the J end by 4 bases, with 14 bases between. From germline, CDR1 is SGHRS and CDR2 YFSETQ. The CDR3, as DNA: TGCGCCAGCAGCCCGTCGCGTGGCGGCACTGAAGCTTTCTTT. Amino acids: CASSPSRGGTEAFF.

The rearrangement links TRBV19 to TRBJ2-1; tentative D call: TRBD1 (6 bases). CDR3 length: 15 residues. Germline V gene sequence: CDR1 LNHDA, CDR2 SQIVND (reference sequence). The V and J ends lost 1 base and 7 bases respectively, with 14 bases between them. DNA for the CDR3: TGTGCCAGTAGTATAGGGCACAGGGTGGGGAATGAGCAGTTCTTC. This codes for CASSIGHRVGNEQFF. The variable domain in full, with the rest retrieved from reference TRBV19 and TRBJ2-1, is DGGITQSPKYLFRKEGQNVTLSCEQNLNHDAMYWYRQDPGQGLRLIYYSQIVNDFQKGDIAEGYSVSREKKESFPLTVTSAQKNPTAFYLCASSIGHRVGNEQFFGPGTRLTVL.

The chain has TRBV29-1 and TRBJ1-1; no definite D call. Germline V gene sequence: CDR1 SQVTM, CDR2 ANQGSEA. The CDR3 contains 12 residues. V was trimmed by 7 bases and J by 6 bases, leaving 15 bases between them. The CDR3 loop reads CSGTSGFAEAFF. CDR3 nucleotides: TGCAGCGGGACCAGCGGGTTCGCTGAAGCTTTCTTT.

Here the CDR3 reads CASSVRAGQAYEQYF. DNA for the CDR3: TGTGCCAGCAGTGTTCGGGCAGGGCAAGCCTACGAGCAGTACTTC. This chain uses TRBV2 with TRBJ2-7, with D maybe TRBD1 (5 bases). This CDR3 comprises 15 residues. Per the germline V gene, CDR1 is SNHLY and CDR2 is FYNNEI. The ends were cut back, 4 bases at V and 2 bases at J, with 15 bases in the middle.

J is TRBJ2-7 and V is TRBV6-1; 7 nucleotides align to TRBD1. V dropped 3 bases and J dropped 5; count of bases not matched to a gene: 16. CDR1 is MNHNS and CDR2 is SASEGT in the germline V gene. This CDR3 is 17 amino acids long. The CDR3 DNA follows: TGTGCCAGCAGTGAGGGCCCCTTGGGGGCAGGGGGTAACGAGCAGTACTTC. It specifies CASSEGPLGAGGNEQYF.

For the CDR3, the DNA is TGTGCCAGCAGTTTGGCACTAGCGGGGAGGAATGAGCAGTTCTTC. Its protein product is CASSLALAGRNEQFF. This chain uses TRBV27 with TRBJ2-1; 10 nucleotides align to TRBD2. The V gene end was trimmed by 3 bases and the J gene end by 7 bases; junction bases not matched to a gene: 6. Germline V gene data show CDR1 as MNHEY and CDR2 as SMNVEV (reference sequence). CDR3 length: 15 residues.

In this sample, this clone turned up a few times. The chain links TRBV6-5 to TRBJ2-4, with D unclear. The CDR3 is 16 residues long. V lost 3 bases, J lost 6 bases, and 18 bases lay in between. From germline, CDR1 is MNHEY and CDR2 SVGAGI. CDR3 residues: CASSYSQPNYGNIQYF. DNA of the CDR3: TGTGCCAGCAGTTATTCGCAGCCTAACTATGGAAACATTCAGTACTTC.

Only one count was recorded for this clone. The chain links TRBV29-1 to TRBJ2-5; D may be TRBD2 (6 bases). Germline V CDR1 and CDR2: SQVTM, ANQGSEA. Trimming took off 4 bases at V and 1 base at J, with 13 bases between the two ends. There are 14 residues in the CDR3. The CDR3 DNA sequence: TGCAGCGTTGTGGGGGGACTTGGCCAAGAGACCCAGTACTTC. It yields the protein CSVVGGLGQETQYF.

The genes are TRBV18 and TRBJ1-5; D perhaps matches TRBD1 (5 bases). The germline V and J ends were trimmed by 6 bases and 1 base, with 16 bases remaining between them. The germline V gene has CDR1 KGHSH and CDR2 LQKENI. This CDR3 region has 16 residues. The CDR3 protein is CASSSSGGVSNQPQHF. The DNA of the CDR3 is TGTGCCAGCTCCTCCTCCGGGGGGGTGAGCAATCAGCCCCAGCATTTT.

The chain links TRBV10-1 to TRBJ2-1, with a tentative D call TRBD2 (6 bases). The V and J ends lost 3 bases and 5 bases respectively, with 14 bases between them. CDR1 WNHNN and CDR2 SYGVQD come from the germline V gene (reference sequence). This CDR3 comprises 15 residues. CDR3 coding DNA: TGCGCCAGCAGTGATCGGATACTAGCCCACAATGAGCAGTTCTTC. Translated, it gives CASSDRILAHNEQFF.

This clone was found a few times. The chain uses TRBV5-1 and TRBJ1-1; D uncertain. Germline CDR1 reads SGHRS; CDR2 reads YFSETQ. V lost 1 base and J 1 base, leaving 11 bases between the germline ends. There are 15 residues in the CDR3. CDR3 sequence: CASSLSQAENTEAFF. The CDR3 DNA reads as TGCGCCAGCAGCTTGAGTCAGGCCGAGAACACTGAAGCTTTCTTT.

The V gene is TRBV6-5, the J gene TRBJ1-5; TRBD1 is a possible D gene (6 bases). This CDR3 spans 15 amino acids. V was shortened by 6 bases and J by 3 bases, with 15 bases between the two germline ends. The V gene's germline CDR1 is MNHEY and CDR2 SVGAGI. The CDR3 region is CASRGTPSTNQPQHF. DNA of the CDR3: TGTGCCAGCAGAGGGACACCCAGTACCAATCAGCCCCAGCATTTT.

The V gene is TRBV5-1, the J gene TRBJ1-4; D possibly corresponds to TRBD1 (5 bases). Germline values: CDR1 SGHRS, CDR2 YFSETQ. The CDR3 is made up of 12 amino acids. The germline V and J ends were trimmed by 4 bases and 6 bases, with 7 bases remaining between them. CDR3 loop: CASSDSYEKLFF. The CDR3 DNA reads as TGCGCCAGCAGCGACAGCTATGAAAAACTGTTTTTT.